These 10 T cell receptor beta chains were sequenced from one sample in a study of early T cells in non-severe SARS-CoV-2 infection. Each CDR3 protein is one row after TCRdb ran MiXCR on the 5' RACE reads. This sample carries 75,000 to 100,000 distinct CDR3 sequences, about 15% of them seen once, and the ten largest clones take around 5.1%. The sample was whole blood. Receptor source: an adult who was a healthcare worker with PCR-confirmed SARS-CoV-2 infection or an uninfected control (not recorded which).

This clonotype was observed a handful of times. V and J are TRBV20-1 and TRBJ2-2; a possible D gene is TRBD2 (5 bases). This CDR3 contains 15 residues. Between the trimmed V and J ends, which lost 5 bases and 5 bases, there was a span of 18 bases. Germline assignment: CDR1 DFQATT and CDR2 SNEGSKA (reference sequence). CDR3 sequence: CSAGQPGSLTGELFF. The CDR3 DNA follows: TGCAGTGCTGGCCAGCCGGGGTCCCTGACCGGGGAGCTGTTTTTT.

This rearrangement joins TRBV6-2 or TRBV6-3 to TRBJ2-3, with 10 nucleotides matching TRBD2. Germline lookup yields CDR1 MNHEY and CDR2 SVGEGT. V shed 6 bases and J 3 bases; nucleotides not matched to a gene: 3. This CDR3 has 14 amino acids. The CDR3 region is CASRGLAETDTQYF. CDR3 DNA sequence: TGTGCCAGCAGAGGACTAGCGGAAACAGATACGCAGTATTTT.

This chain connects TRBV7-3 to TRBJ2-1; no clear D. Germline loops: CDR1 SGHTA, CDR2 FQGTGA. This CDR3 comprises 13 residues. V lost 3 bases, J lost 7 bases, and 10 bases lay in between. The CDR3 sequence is CASSFGSKNEQFF. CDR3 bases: TGTGCCAGCAGCTTCGGCTCTAAGAATGAGCAGTTCTTC.

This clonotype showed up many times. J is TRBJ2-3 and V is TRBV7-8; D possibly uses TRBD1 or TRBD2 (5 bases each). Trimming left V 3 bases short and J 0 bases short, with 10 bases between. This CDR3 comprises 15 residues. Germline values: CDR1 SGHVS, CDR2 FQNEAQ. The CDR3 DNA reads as TGTGCCAGCAGCTTGAGGGGCTCTAGCACAGATACGCAGTATTTT. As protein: CASSLRGSSTDTQYF.

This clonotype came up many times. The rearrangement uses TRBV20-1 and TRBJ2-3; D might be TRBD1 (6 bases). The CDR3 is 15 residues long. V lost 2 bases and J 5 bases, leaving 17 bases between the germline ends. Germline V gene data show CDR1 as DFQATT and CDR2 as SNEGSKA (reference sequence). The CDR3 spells CSARYLQTGGDTQYF. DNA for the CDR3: TGCAGTGCTAGATACCTCCAGACAGGCGGAGATACGCAGTATTTT.

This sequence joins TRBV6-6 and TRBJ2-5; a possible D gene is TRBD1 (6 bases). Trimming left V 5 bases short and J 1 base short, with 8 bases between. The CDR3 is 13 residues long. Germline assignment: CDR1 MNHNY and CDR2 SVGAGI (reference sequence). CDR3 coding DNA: TGTGCCAGCAGTAACAGGGCCCAAGAGACCCAGTACTTC. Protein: CASSNRAQETQYF.

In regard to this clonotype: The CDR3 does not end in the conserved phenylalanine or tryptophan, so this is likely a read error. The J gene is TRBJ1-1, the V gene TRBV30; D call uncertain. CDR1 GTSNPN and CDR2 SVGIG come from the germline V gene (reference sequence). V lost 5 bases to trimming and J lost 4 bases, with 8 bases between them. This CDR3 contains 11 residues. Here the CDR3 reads CAWGDVTEAFL. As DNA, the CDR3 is TGTGCCTGGGGCGACGTCACTGAAGCTTTCTTG.

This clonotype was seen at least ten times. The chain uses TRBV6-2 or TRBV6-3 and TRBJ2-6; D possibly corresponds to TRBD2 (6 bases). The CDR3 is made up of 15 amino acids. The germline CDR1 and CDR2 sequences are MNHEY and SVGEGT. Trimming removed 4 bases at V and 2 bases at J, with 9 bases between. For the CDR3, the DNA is TGTGCCAGCAGTTCGGGGGAGACTGGGGCCAACGTCCTGACTTTC. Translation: CASSSGETGANVLTF.

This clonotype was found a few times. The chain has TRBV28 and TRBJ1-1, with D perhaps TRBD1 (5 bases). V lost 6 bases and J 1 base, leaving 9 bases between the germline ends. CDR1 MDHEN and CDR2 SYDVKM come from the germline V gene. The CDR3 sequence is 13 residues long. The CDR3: CASRGLRNTEAFF. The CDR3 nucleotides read TGTGCCAGCAGGGGACTGAGGAACACTGAAGCTTTCTTT.

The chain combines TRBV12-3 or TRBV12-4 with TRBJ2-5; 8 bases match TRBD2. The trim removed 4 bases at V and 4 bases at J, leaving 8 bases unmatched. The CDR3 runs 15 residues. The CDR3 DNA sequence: TGTGCCAGCAGTTCCGGGACTAGTGCTCGAGAGACCCAGTACTTC. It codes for CASSSGTSARETQYF.